This TCR beta chain originates from a study of blood T cell repertoires in COVID-19. Overall study: The United States, Italy and Spain provided the acute and convalescent COVID-19 samples. Sample material is recorded as cDNA or gDNA derived from T cells, B-cell-depleted T cells, or PBMCs.

Per the authors' pipeline: Using reference gene primer amplification, nucleated cell counts were estimated. Assay: immunoSEQ multiplex PCR; the TCRdb copy retains only in-frame clones and omits some. That table is the source of V, J and clone size, and D and trimming were worked out from the DNA. Altogether fewer than 150,000 clones are present, more than 80% being singletons, with the ten largest covering 4.3%. V was shortened by 5 bases and J by 7 bases, with 6 bases between the two germline ends. Looked up from germline, CDR1 is KGHDR and CDR2 is SFDVKD. This CDR3 comprises 11 residues. This TCR was recovered from a human donor in a cohort sampled during active COVID-19. Sequencing was done on a sample of peripheral blood. The chain uses TRBV24-1 and TRBJ2-3, with D unresolved. This CDR3 is CATSVLNTQYF. The CDR3 DNA sequence: TGTGCCACCAGTGTCCTTAATACGCAGTATTTT.